Listed here is a single TCR beta chain. Only in-frame clones appear in the TCRdb table, and some are missing; sequencing was by immunoSEQ multiplex PCR. The table shows about 430,000 clones, with around nine tenths occurring only once. With 4 bases removed from V and 8 bases from J, the gap between germline ends came to 9 bases. CDR3 size: 12 residues. Germline V gene data show CDR1 as SGHAT and CDR2 as FQNNGV. The data derive from a study of blood T cell repertoires in COVID-19. Whole-study context: The United States, Italy and Spain were the sources of the acute and convalescent COVID-19 samples.

The study recruited people aged roughly 18 to 95 years across more than 20 US areas. The study recruited exposed participants who had met a COVID-19 case within 2 weeks before entry. J is TRBJ1-3 and V is TRBV11-2; D gene uncertain. Sequencing used PBMCs or T cells enriched from blood (not recorded which). The origin of this receptor is a young woman who had been exposed to COVID-19. This chain's CDR3 is CASSSLRYTIYF. CDR3 DNA sequence: TGTGCCAGCAGCTCCCTACGGTACACCATATATTTT.